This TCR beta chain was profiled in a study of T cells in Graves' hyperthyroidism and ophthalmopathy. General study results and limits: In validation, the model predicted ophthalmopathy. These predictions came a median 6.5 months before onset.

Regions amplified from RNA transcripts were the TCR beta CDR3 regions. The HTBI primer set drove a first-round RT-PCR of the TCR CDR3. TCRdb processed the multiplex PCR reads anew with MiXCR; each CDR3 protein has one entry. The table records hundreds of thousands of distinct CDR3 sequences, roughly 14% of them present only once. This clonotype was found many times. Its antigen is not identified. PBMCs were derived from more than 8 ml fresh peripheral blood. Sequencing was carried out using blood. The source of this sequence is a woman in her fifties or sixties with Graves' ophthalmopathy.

CDR3 sequence: CASSYSSLAGVYNEQFF. The CDR3 nucleotides are TGTGCCAGCAGTTACTCGAGCTTAGCGGGAGTCTACAATGAGCAGTTCTTC. The chain combines TRBV6-5 with TRBJ2-1; 9 bases are shared with TRBD2. CDR1 and CDR2 from the germline V gene are MNHEY and SVGAGI. Germline trimming cut 0 bases from V and 3 bases from J; bases unmatched to any gene: 6. There are 17 residues in the CDR3.